The table lists the clone carrying this T cell receptor (beta chain) with a few counts. The antigen remains unidentified. Treg sorting used a CD4+CD25+CD127-/low gate. With V trimmed by 0 bases and J by 4 bases, 5 bases remained unmatched. The CDR3 is 16 amino acids. CDR1 and CDR2 (germline): SGDLS, YYNGEE. After constant-region reverse-primer amplification, full-length variable regions underwent semi-nested PCR with Nested Universal Primer A. TCRdb processed the 5' RACE reads anew with MiXCR; each CDR3 protein has one entry. The data show about 57,000 distinct CDR3 sequences, with 26% seen just once and around 2% held by the top ten. The study, taken as a whole, reports: Tumor Treg TCRs overlapped most with tumor naive CD4+ cells. Whole repertoires were not studied in the larger cohort, only one V-J beta rearrangement.

The sequence was obtained from a female donor with breast cancer. Sequenced: tumor-infiltrating Tregs sorted from the breast tumor. The chain has TRBV9 and TRBJ2-3, with TRBD2 identical over 10 bases. The CDR3 sequence: CASSVGAAGGADTQYF. In DNA, the CDR3 is TGTGCCAGCAGCGTAGGGGCAGCGGGGGGGGCAGATACGCAGTATTTT.